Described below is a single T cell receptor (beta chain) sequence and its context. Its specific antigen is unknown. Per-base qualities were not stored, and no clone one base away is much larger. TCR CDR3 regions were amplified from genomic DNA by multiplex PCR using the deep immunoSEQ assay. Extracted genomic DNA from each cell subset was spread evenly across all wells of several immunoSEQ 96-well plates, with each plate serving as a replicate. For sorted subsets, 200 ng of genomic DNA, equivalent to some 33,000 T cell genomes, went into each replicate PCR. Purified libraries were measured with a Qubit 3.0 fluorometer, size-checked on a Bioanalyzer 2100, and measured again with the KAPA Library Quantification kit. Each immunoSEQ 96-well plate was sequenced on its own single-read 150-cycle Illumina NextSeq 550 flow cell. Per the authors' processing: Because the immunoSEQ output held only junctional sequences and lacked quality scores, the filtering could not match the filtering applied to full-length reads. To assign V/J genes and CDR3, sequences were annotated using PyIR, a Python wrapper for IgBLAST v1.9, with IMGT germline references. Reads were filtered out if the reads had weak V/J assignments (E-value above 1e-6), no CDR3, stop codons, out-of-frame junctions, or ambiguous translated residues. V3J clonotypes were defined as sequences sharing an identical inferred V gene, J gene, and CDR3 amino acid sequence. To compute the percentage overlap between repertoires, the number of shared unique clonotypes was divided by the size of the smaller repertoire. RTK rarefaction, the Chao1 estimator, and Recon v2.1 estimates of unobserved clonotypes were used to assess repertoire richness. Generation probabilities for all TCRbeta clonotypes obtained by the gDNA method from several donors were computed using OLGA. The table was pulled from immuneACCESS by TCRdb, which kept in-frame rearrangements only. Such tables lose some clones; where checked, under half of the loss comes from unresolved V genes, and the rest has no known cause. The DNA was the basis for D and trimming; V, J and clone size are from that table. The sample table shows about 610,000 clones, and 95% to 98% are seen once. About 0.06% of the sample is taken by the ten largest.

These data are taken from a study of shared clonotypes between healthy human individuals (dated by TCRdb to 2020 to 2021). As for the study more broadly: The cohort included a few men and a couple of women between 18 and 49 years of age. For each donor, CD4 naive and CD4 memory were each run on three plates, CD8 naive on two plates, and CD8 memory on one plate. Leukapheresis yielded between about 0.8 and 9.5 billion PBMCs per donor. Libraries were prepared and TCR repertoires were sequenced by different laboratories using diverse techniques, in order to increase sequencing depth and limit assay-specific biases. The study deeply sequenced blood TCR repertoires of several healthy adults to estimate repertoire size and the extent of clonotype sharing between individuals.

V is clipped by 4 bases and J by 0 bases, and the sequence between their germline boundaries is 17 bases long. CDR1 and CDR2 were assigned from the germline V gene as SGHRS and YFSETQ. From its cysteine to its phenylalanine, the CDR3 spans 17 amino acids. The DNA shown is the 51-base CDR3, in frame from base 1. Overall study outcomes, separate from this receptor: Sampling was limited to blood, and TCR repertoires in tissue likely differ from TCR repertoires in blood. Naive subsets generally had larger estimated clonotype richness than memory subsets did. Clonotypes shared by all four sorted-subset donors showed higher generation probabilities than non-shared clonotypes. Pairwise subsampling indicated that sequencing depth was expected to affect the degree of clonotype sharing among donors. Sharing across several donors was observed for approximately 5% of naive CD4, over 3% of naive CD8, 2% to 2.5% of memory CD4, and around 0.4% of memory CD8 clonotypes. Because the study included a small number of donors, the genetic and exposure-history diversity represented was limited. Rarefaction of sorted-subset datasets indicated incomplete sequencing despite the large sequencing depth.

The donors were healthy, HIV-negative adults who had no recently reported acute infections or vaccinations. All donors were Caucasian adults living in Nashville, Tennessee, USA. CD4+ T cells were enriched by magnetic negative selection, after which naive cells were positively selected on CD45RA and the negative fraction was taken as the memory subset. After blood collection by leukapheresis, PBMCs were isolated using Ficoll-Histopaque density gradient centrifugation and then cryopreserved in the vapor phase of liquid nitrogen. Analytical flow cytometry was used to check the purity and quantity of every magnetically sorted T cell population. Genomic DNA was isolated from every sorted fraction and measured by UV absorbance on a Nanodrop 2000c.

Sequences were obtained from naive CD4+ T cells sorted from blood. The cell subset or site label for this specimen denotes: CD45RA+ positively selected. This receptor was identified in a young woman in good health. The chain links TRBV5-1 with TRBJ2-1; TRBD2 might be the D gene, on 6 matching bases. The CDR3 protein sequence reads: CASSPLGAGSSYNEQFF. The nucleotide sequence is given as TGCGCCAGCAGCCCTCTAGGGGCGGGGAGCTCCTACAATGAGCAGTTCTTC.